The present T cell receptor (beta chain) was sequenced within a study of identical twins. Regarding the study as a whole: Models underestimated how often monozygotic twins shared out-of-frame TCR alpha. Conclusions leaned on cross-sectional statistical analysis and did not track the same donors over time.

This clonotype occurred a few times. Its antigen is still unknown. Each CDR3 protein gets one entry after TCRdb re-called the 5' RACE reads with MiXCR. Altogether about 790,000 distinct CDR3 sequences are present, approximately 18% being singletons, with the ten largest covering roughly 14%. This sample also appeared in a second study, on T cells expressing NK-cell markers. That source reports: TCR beta repertoires came from sorted CD3+CD56+NKG2C+, CD3+CD56+NKG2C- and CD3+CD56-NKG2C+ T cells. Dominant NKG2C+ clonotype frequencies of about 1.0-7.0% of CD8+ T cells were measured in roughly 6 donors.

The receptor was derived from a woman aged 18-29 years in good health. Material: PBMCs.

The CDR3 spells CAISESRDGEQYF. The CDR3 nucleotides read TGTGCCATCAGTGAGTCGCGGGATGGCGAGCAGTACTTC. The genes are TRBV10-3 and TRBJ2-7; possibly TRBD2 for D (6 bases). Trimming took off 0 bases at V and 6 bases at J, with 9 bases between the two ends. CDR3 length: 13 residues. Germline V gives CDR1 ENHRY, CDR2 SYGVKD.